The 5 T cell receptor beta chains in this list originate from one sample, sequenced in a study of OX40 agonist ivuxolimab in advanced cancers. This table comes from immunoSEQ multiplex PCR, and its TCRdb copy is limited to in-frame clones, with some not included. This table has around 58,000 clones, roughly 89% appearing once. The material was CD4+ or CD8+ T cells sorted from blood, obtained in a trial of the OX40 agonist ivuxolimab. These receptors all stem from an adult with an advanced solid tumor such as melanoma, head and neck, liver or kidney cancer.

The V call is TRBV30, the J call TRBJ2-7; unclear D gene. The CDR3 sequence is 13 residues long. V was pared by 2 bases and J by 0 bases, with 8 bases between. CDR1 and CDR2 from the germline V gene are GTSNPN and SVGIG (reference sequence). The CDR3: CAWSLQSSYEQYF. In DNA, the CDR3 is TGTGCCTGGAGTCTCCAGAGCTCCTACGAGCAGTACTTC.

The chain employs TRBV6-5 and TRBJ1-2; D is perhaps TRBD1 (6 bases). With 4 bases removed from V and 2 bases from J, the gap between germline ends came to 11 bases. This CDR3 is built from 14 residues. Germline CDR1 and CDR2: MNHEY and SVGAGI. CDR3 coding DNA: TGTGCCAGCAGTTTGACAGGTGCGAACTATGGCTACACCTTC. As protein: CASSLTGANYGYTF.

This chain joins TRBV5-1 and TRBJ2-1; 10 bases fit TRBD2. V trimming: 6 bases; J trimming: 9 bases; junction bases outside the gene matches: 12. Germline loops: CDR1 SGHRS, CDR2 YFSETQ. CDR3 length: 15 amino acids. The CDR3 coding sequence is TGCGCCAGCACCCAGGACCCTAGCGGGAGTACTGAGCAGTTCTTC. As protein: CASTQDPSGSTEQFF.

This clone was seen a handful of times. This chain uses TRBV4-2 with TRBJ1-3; D is uncertain. V shed 3 bases and J shed 8 bases, with 11 bases lying between them. CDR1 and CDR2 (germline): LGHNA, YNFKEQ. This CDR3 spans 13 amino acids. CDR3 in DNA: TGTGCCAGCAGCCAGTCCGGTCGGGACACCATATATTTT. Translated: CASSQSGRDTIYF.

V is TRBV18 and J is TRBJ1-4; tentatively, D is TRBD1 (5 bases). Per germline, CDR1 KGHSH and CDR2 LQKENI. The CDR3 length is 16 residues. Trimming cost V 0 bases and J 8 bases, with 16 bases left between them. CDR3 sequence (DNA): TGTGCCAGCTCACCACCGAGCGGCAGGGCGCGAGAAAAACTGTTTTTT. It translates to CASSPPSGRAREKLFF.